This T cell receptor (beta chain) was sequenced for a study of T cells in Graves' hyperthyroidism and ophthalmopathy (dated by TCRdb to about 2019). Background on the whole study: Peripheral blood samples were taken at the time of initial diagnosis, prior to any treatment. Following sampling, methimazole starting at 30 mg daily was given to hyperthyroidism patients, and high-dose intravenous methylprednisolone was given to ophthalmopathy patients. An independent validation cohort of around 19 hyperthyroidism patients and 17 patients who later progressed to ophthalmopathy tested prospective prediction of ophthalmopathy. For training and testing, the 110 or so patients in the discovery cohort were randomly divided in a 7:3 ratio. TCR Vbeta CDR3 sequencing of 135 peripheral blood samples (around 45 ophthalmopathy, 75 hyperthyroidism and approximately 17 progressor patients) is reported in the paper. In addition, the study compared T-cell repertoires in thyroid tissue and in blood from five or six Graves' hyperthyroidism patients. A discovery cohort of roughly 100 patients, about 44 with Graves' ophthalmopathy and under 60 with stable Graves' hyperthyroidism, was used to find distinguishing TCR V-J signatures.

Broader findings and caveats from the paper: During validation, the model predicted progression to ophthalmopathy a median of roughly six months ahead of onset, with approximately 70% sensitivity and more than 72% specificity. No statistical method was used to set the sample size in advance, and investigators knew the group allocation. Most expanded thyroid clonotypes (frequency above 0.001) were also found in blood, which suggests that blood repertoires may mirror thyroid immune responses. Ophthalmopathy was separated from stable hyperthyroidism by a 13 V-J signature model, with around 90% sensitivity and about 81% specificity obtained in cross-validation and 80%/75% obtained in testing.

Graves' hyperthyroidism was defined as stable when no progression to ophthalmopathy occurred over 18 months of follow-up. Hyperthyroidism patients were newly diagnosed, with disease duration under 2 months, and aged 18 to 65 years. Any patient with an uncontrolled infection, another autoimmune disease, pregnancy or lactation was excluded. Clinical symptoms, serum thyroxine and TRAb, thyroid ultrasound, and orbital computed tomography formed the basis for the diagnoses. PBMCs were isolated from more than 8 ml of fresh peripheral blood by Ficoll-Paque density gradient centrifugation. Total RNA was extracted with Trizol reagent, and quality was checked on an Agilent 2100 Bioanalyzer. As concerns this clonotype: The specificity of this receptor is unknown. One end of the junction does not line up with germline, which may come from a read error.

Amplification of TCR beta CDR3 regions was carried out from RNA transcripts. A first-round RT-PCR of the TCR CDR3 used the HTBI primer set with the Qiagen OneStep RT-PCR kit. Libraries were constructed in a second round of multiplex PCR, after which size selection and purification were carried out. The libraries were sequenced on an Illumina HiSeq2000 using paired-end 100 bp reads. In the authors' own workflow: SOAPnuke was used to process the raw data, removing reads that contained adapters or uncalled bases, had a mean Phred below 15, or lacked an exact match to the constant primer or identifier. High-quality paired reads were merged using COPE v1.2.5, and each unique nucleotide sequence was defined as a clonotype. MiTCR v1.1 was used to align the clonotypes against IMGT TRBV, TRBD and TRBJ reference segments. Only V-J combinations with frequency above 0.0001, covering about 99% of repertoires, were analysed. The TCS score was defined as F50 (clonal expansion) divided by E x V (chaos), with BLOSUM62-based TCRdist calculated between CDR3 peptides within each V-J. Welch's t-statistics and random forest reduced around 520 V-J features to under 15, which were used in a naive Bayes classifier (R e1071). The similarity between thyroid and blood repertoires was quantified using the Morisita-Horn index. The public reads were reanalyzed by TCRdb: fastp trimming at Q25, MiXCR alignment, in-frame beta chains only. One record per CDR3 amino acid sequence lists the most common genes and DNA. It is TCRdb's table, rather than the study itself, that gives the V and J calls and clone size. Present in this sample are roughly 800,000 distinct CDR3 sequences, roughly 37% of which were seen just once. The ten largest make up around 9.3% of the sample.

CDR3 length: 13 amino acids, cysteine to phenylalanine. Only the CDR3 DNA is retained, 39 bases long and in frame from the first base. The receptor was isolated from a man aged 18-30 years with Graves' hyperthyroidism. This chain is built from TRBV12-3 or TRBV12-4 and TRBJ2-5, and 8 junction bases match TRBD2. Sequenced sample: blood. The sequenced DNA: TGTGCCAGAAGTTTGAGCGGGGGAGAGACCCAGTACTTC. Its translation is CARSLSGGETQYF.